These T cell receptor beta chains were read from a single sample in a study of blood T cell repertoires in COVID-19. The protocol was immunoSEQ multiplex PCR, while the TCRdb copy is restricted to in-frame clones and leaves out a portion. Counted here are 250,000 or so clones, 70% to 90% occurring once; the ten biggest clones make up roughly 3%. The sample comprised peripheral blood. These receptors came from a man aged 18 to 35 with active or convalescent COVID-19. The CDR3 runs from the conserved cysteine through the conserved F or W. A D gene is named only where the DNA matches it firmly. Clone size is given for some rows only: seen once, a few or many times, or a class if the clone is expanded.

J: TRBJ1-1; size: few; D: NA; V: TRBV19; length: 12; CDR3: CASSMGQPEAFF; DNA: TGTGCCAGTAGTATGGGGCAACCTGAAGCTTTCTTT
J: TRBJ1-3; size: few; D: TRBD1; V: TRBV18; length: 18; CDR3: CASSPSAGGYSAGNTIYF; DNA: TGTGCCAGCTCACCATCGGCAGGGGGCTACTCCGCTGGAAACACCATATATTTT
J: TRBJ2-2; size: NA; D: NA; V: TRBV19; length: 15; CDR3: CASSIVAENTGELFF; DNA: TGTGCCAGTAGTATAGTAGCGGAGAACACCGGGGAGCTGTTTTTT
J: TRBJ2-7; size: NA; D: TRBD1; V: TRBV5-5; length: 15; CDR3: CASSGTGTGRLEQYF; DNA: TGTGCCAGCAGCGGAACCGGGACAGGGAGGTTGGAGCAGTACTTC
J: TRBJ2-5; size: NA; D: NA; V: TRBV5-5; length: 13; CDR3: CASSLGPGETQYF; DNA: TGTGCCAGCAGCTTGGGCCCAGGGGAGACCCAGTACTTC
J: TRBJ1-1; size: NA; D: NA; V: TRBV19; length: 12; CDR3: CASSIGGSEAFF; DNA: TGTGCCAGTAGTATTGGCGGATCTGAAGCTTTCTTT
J: TRBJ1-2; size: NA; D: NA; V: TRBV19; length: 13; CDR3: CASSPRQYLGYTF; DNA: TGTGCCAGTAGTCCTCGACAGTACCTTGGCTACACCTTC
J: TRBJ2-7; size: NA; D: NA; V: TRBV11-3; length: 14; CDR3: CASSLWGGDNEQYF; DNA: TGTGCCAGCAGCTTATGGGGGGGCGACAACGAGCAGTACTTC
J: TRBJ1-5; size: once; D: NA; V: TRBV28; length: 14; CDR3: CASSLSHRDQPQHF; DNA: TGTGCCAGCAGTTTATCCCACCGGGATCAGCCCCAGCATTTT
J: TRBJ1-3; size: NA; D: NA; V: TRBV19; length: 16; CDR3: CASSTQGHLSGNTIYF; DNA: TGTGCCAGTAGTACCCAGGGACATCTCTCTGGAAACACCATATATTTT
J: TRBJ1-1; size: NA; D: NA; V: TRBV6-2/TRBV6-3; length: 14; CDR3: CASSYSRVSTEAFF; DNA: TGTGCCAGCAGTTACTCGCGAGTCTCCACTGAAGCTTTCTTT
J: TRBJ2-5; size: NA; D: NA; V: TRBV19; length: 11; CDR3: CASRGQETQYF; DNA: TGTGCCAGCAGGGGCCAAGAGACCCAGTACTTC
J: TRBJ1-2; size: few; D: NA; V: TRBV6-1; length: 13; CDR3: CASSEAGVYGYTF; DNA: TGTGCCAGCAGTGAAGCAGGGGTCTATGGCTACACCTTC
J: TRBJ1-5; size: NA; D: TRBD1; V: TRBV2; length: 14; CDR3: CASSADRGDQPQHF; DNA: TGTGCCAGCAGCGCCGACAGGGGTGATCAGCCCCAGCATTTT
J: TRBJ2-1; size: NA; D: TRBD2; V: TRBV24-1; length: 15; CDR3: CATSVGAGTYNEQFF; DNA: TGTGCCACCAGTGTGGGAGCGGGAACTTACAATGAGCAGTTCTTC
J: TRBJ2-1; size: once; D: TRBD1; V: TRBV18; length: 16; CDR3: CASSQQRGPAYNEQFF; DNA: TGTGCCAGCTCACAACAAAGGGGGCCCGCGTACAATGAGCAGTTCTTC
J: TRBJ1-5; size: NA; D: TRBD1; V: TRBV7-9; length: 16; CDR3: CASSSTGGAGNQPQHF; DNA: TGTGCCAGCAGCTCAACAGGGGGCGCCGGCAATCAGCCCCAGCATTTT
J: TRBJ2-2; size: NA; D: NA; V: TRBV28; length: 12; CDR3: CATRENTGELFF; DNA: TGTGCCACCCGGGAGAACACCGGGGAGCTGTTTTTT
J: TRBJ1-4; size: NA; D: TRBD1; V: TRBV7-9; length: 15; CDR3: CASSDPGQGNEKLFF; DNA: TGTGCCAGCAGCGATCCGGGACAGGGGAATGAAAAACTGTTTTTT
J: TRBJ2-3; size: NA; D: TRBD1; V: TRBV28; length: 17; CDR3: CASSSLRGQGATDTQYF; DNA: TGTGCCAGCAGTTCCCTCCGGGGACAGGGGGCGACAGATACGCAGTATTTT
J: TRBJ2-3; size: NA; D: TRBD1; V: TRBV5-6; length: 14; CDR3: CASSGNRGLNTQYF; DNA: TGTGCCAGCAGCGGGAACAGGGGGCTTAATACGCAGTATTTT
J: TRBJ1-2; size: NA; D: NA; V: TRBV5-1; length: 14; CDR3: CASSLEWANYGYTF; DNA: TGCGCCAGCAGCTTGGAGTGGGCAAACTATGGCTACACCTTC
J: TRBJ2-7; size: NA; D: NA; V: TRBV5-1; length: 15; CDR3: CASRLAQGLSYEQYF; DNA: TGCGCCAGCAGGCTCGCCCAGGGGCTGTCCTACGAGCAGTACTTC
J: TRBJ2-1; size: NA; D: TRBD2; V: TRBV24-1; length: 16; CDR3: CATSDPSAGSYNEQFF; DNA: TGTGCCACCAGTGACCCCTCAGCGGGGTCCTACAATGAGCAGTTCTTC
J: TRBJ1-2; size: NA; D: TRBD1; V: TRBV6-2/TRBV6-3; length: 15; CDR3: CASSLGTDLNYGYTF; DNA: TGTGCCAGCAGCCTCGGGACAGATCTGAACTATGGCTACACCTTC
J: TRBJ2-7; size: NA; D: TRBD1; V: TRBV30; length: 16; CDR3: CAWSVFWTGGSYEQYF; DNA: TGTGCCTGGAGTGTATTCTGGACAGGGGGCTCCTACGAGCAGTACTTC
J: TRBJ1-2; size: NA; D: NA; V: TRBV5-1; length: 15; CDR3: CASSGGGVPNYGYTF; DNA: TGCGCCAGCAGCGGCGGGGGGGTGCCCAACTATGGCTACACCTTC
J: TRBJ1-1; size: NA; D: NA; V: TRBV5-5; length: 14; CDR3: CASSLGFLYTEAFF; DNA: TGTGCCAGCAGCTTGGGTTTTCTTTACACTGAAGCTTTCTTT
J: TRBJ1-2; size: once; D: NA; V: TRBV7-9; length: 15; CDR3: CASSPVGRDNYGYTF; DNA: TGTGCCAGCAGCCCCGTCGGGCGGGATAACTATGGCTACACCTTC
J: TRBJ1-5; size: NA; D: NA; V: TRBV19; length: 15; CDR3: CASSKQRQFNQPQHF; DNA: TGTGCCAGTAGCAAGCAGAGACAGTTTAATCAGCCCCAGCATTTT
J: TRBJ1-1; size: NA; D: NA; V: TRBV6-1; length: 15; CDR3: CASSEASQGSTEAFF; DNA: TGTGCCAGCAGTGAAGCGAGTCAGGGATCCACTGAAGCTTTCTTT
J: TRBJ2-1; size: many; D: NA; V: TRBV7-9; length: 15; CDR3: CASSLAQRHHNEQFF; DNA: TGTGCCAGCAGCTTAGCCCAGCGGCACCACAATGAGCAGTTCTTC
J: TRBJ2-2; size: NA; D: TRBD2; V: TRBV9; length: 15; CDR3: CASSPGGMSTGELFF; DNA: TGTGCCAGCAGCCCGGGGGGAATGAGCACCGGGGAGCTGTTTTTT
J: TRBJ2-2; size: NA; D: TRBD1; V: TRBV6-2/TRBV6-3; length: 15; CDR3: CASSYGDRVPGELFF; DNA: TGTGCCAGCAGTTACGGGGACAGGGTACCCGGGGAGCTGTTTTTT
J: TRBJ1-4; size: NA; D: TRBD1; V: TRBV7-9; length: 17; CDR3: CASSPPSSGGGGEKLFF; DNA: TGTGCCAGCAGCCCACCATCATCAGGGGGTGGAGGGGAAAAACTGTTTTTT
J: TRBJ2-2; size: NA; D: NA; V: TRBV11-1; length: 16; CDR3: CASSLRSGSGTGELFF; DNA: TGTGCCAGCAGCTTACGCTCGGGAAGTGGGACCGGGGAGCTGTTTTTT
J: TRBJ2-3; size: NA; D: TRBD1; V: TRBV6-5; length: 15; CDR3: CASRPVGQGTDTQYF; DNA: TGTGCCAGCAGACCCGTCGGACAGGGCACAGATACGCAGTATTTT
J: TRBJ1-1; size: once; D: TRBD1; V: TRBV19; length: 14; CDR3: CASGRQGLNTEAFF; DNA: TGTGCCAGTGGAAGACAGGGGCTGAACACTGAAGCTTTCTTT
J: TRBJ2-3; size: NA; D: TRBD2; V: TRBV4-1; length: 18; CDR3: CASSQIGLAGGPRDTQYF; DNA: TGCGCCAGCAGCCAGATAGGCCTAGCGGGAGGGCCTCGAGATACGCAGTATTTT
J: TRBJ2-1; size: NA; D: TRBD2; V: TRBV19; length: 16; CDR3: CASSNWSPGGADEQFF; DNA: TGTGCCAGTAGCAACTGGTCCCCGGGAGGTGCTGATGAGCAGTTCTTC
J: TRBJ2-3; size: once; D: TRBD1; V: TRBV9; length: 14; CDR3: CASSAGQPADTQYF; DNA: TGTGCCAGCAGCGCGGGACAGCCCGCAGATACGCAGTATTTT
J: TRBJ1-2; size: NA; D: TRBD1; V: TRBV10-3; length: 13; CDR3: CASRGQGSPGYTF; DNA: TGTGCCTCCAGAGGACAGGGGAGTCCGGGCTACACCTTC
J: TRBJ2-7; size: once; D: TRBD1; V: TRBV6-5; length: 15; CDR3: CASSSRTGRNYEQYF; DNA: TGTGCCAGCAGTTCACGGACAGGGAGGAACTACGAGCAGTACTTC
J: TRBJ2-1; size: NA; D: TRBD2; V: TRBV9; length: 20; CDR3: CASSIPTGTSGRSTNNEQFF; DNA: TGTGCCAGCAGCATTCCGACCGGGACTAGCGGGAGATCGACAAACAATGAGCAGTTCTTC
J: TRBJ1-1; size: NA; D: TRBD1; V: TRBV11-2; length: 14; CDR3: CASSTRQGNTEAFF; DNA: TGTGCCAGCAGCACTCGACAGGGGAACACTGAAGCTTTCTTT
J: TRBJ1-2; size: NA; D: NA; V: TRBV6-6; length: 15; CDR3: CASSYHVYQGEGYTF; DNA: TGTGCCAGCAGTTACCATGTGTATCAGGGTGAGGGCTACACCTTC
J: TRBJ2-1; size: once; D: NA; V: TRBV29-1; length: 13; CDR3: CSVNPGSNNEQFF; DNA: TGCAGCGTGAACCCGGGATCGAACAATGAGCAGTTCTTC
J: TRBJ2-3; size: NA; D: NA; V: TRBV6-4; length: 15; CDR3: CASSVKGEGLNTQYF; DNA: TGTGCCAGCAGTGTAAAGGGGGAGGGCCTGAATACGCAGTATTTT
J: TRBJ1-4; size: once; D: NA; V: TRBV5-4; length: 14; CDR3: CASSLVGVNEKLFF; DNA: TGTGCCAGCAGCTTGGTAGGGGTTAATGAAAAACTGTTTTTT
J: TRBJ2-5; size: NA; D: TRBD1; V: TRBV18; length: 14; CDR3: CASSLGQLQETQYF; DNA: TGTGCCAGCTCATTGGGACAGCTGCAAGAGACCCAGTACTTC
J: TRBJ2-1; size: NA; D: TRBD2; V: TRBV28; length: 17; CDR3: CASSLRFALAGGNEQFF; DNA: TGTGCCAGCAGTTTACGCTTTGCTCTAGCGGGGGGTAATGAGCAGTTCTTC
J: TRBJ1-2; size: NA; D: NA; V: TRBV13; length: 14; CDR3: CASSLRFGRYGYTF; DNA: TGTGCCAGCAGCTTACGGTTCGGGAGGTATGGCTACACCTTC
J: TRBJ1-5; size: NA; D: NA; V: TRBV11-2; length: 15; CDR3: CASSLDMQDYQPQHF; DNA: TGTGCCAGCAGCTTAGATATGCAAGACTATCAGCCCCAGCATTTT
J: TRBJ1-2; size: NA; D: NA; V: TRBV12-3/TRBV12-4; length: 12; CDR3: CASSLGLGGYTF; DNA: TGTGCCAGCAGCCTAGGACTGGGGGGCTACACCTTC
J: TRBJ1-5; size: NA; D: NA; V: TRBV5-5; length: 14; CDR3: CASSSGGAGQPQHF; DNA: TGTGCCAGCAGCTCTGGGGGGGCGGGTCAGCCCCAGCATTTT
J: TRBJ2-5; size: once; D: TRBD1; V: TRBV5-1; length: 15; CDR3: CASSPTTGGEETQYF; DNA: TGCGCCAGCAGCCCTACGACAGGGGGGGAAGAGACCCAGTACTTC
J: TRBJ1-6; size: once; D: NA; V: TRBV5-6; length: 15; CDR3: CASSYRGRVISPLHF; DNA: TGTGCCAGCAGCTACCGGGGGAGGGTTATTTCACCCCTCCACTTT
J: TRBJ1-2; size: NA; D: TRBD1; V: TRBV27; length: 14; CDR3: CASSGTGSYYGYTF; DNA: TGTGCCAGCAGTGGGACAGGGAGTTACTATGGCTACACCTTC